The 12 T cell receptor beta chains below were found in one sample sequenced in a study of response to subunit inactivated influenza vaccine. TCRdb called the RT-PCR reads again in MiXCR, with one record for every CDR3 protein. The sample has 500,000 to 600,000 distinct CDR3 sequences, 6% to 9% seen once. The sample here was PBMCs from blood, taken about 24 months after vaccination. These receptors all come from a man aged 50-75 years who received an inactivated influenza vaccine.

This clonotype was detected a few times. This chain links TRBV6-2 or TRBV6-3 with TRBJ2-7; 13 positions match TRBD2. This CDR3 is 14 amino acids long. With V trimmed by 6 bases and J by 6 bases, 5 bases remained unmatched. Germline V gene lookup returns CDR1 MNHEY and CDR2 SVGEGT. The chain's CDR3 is CASRPGLAGREQYF. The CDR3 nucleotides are TGTGCCAGCAGACCGGGACTAGCGGGACGCGAGCAGTACTTC.

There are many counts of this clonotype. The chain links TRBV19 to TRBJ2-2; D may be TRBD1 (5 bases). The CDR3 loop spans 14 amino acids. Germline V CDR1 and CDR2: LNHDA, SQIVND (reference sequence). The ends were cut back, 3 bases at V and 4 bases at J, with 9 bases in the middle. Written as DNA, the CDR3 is TGTGCCAGTAGTATCCAGGGCGCCACCGGGGAGCTGTTTTTT. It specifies CASSIQGATGELFF.

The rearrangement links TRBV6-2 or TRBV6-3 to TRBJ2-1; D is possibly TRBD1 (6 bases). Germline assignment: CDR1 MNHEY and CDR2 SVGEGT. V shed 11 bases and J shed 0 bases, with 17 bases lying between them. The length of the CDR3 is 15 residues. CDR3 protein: CASRPRGSSYNEQFF. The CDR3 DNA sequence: TGTGCCTCCCGGCCCAGGGGTAGCTCCTACAATGAGCAGTTCTTC.

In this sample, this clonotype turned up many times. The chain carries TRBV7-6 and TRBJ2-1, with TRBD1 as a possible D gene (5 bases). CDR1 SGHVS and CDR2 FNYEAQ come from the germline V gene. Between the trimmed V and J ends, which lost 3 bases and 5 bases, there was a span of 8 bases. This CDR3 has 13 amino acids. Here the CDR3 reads CASSLDTNNEQFF. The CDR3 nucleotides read TGTGCCAGCAGCTTGGACACGAACAATGAGCAGTTCTTC.

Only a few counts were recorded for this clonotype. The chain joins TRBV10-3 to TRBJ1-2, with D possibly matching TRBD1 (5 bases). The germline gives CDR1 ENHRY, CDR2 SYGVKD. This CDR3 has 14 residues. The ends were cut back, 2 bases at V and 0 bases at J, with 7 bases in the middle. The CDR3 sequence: CAISELGANYGYTF. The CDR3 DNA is TGTGCCATCAGTGAGCTAGGGGCTAACTATGGCTACACCTTC.

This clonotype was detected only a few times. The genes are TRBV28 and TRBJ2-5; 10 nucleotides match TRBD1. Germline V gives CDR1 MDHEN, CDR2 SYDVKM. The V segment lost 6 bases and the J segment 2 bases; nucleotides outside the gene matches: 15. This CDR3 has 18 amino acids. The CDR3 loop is CASRDLGTGVIGQETQYF. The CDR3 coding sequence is TGTGCCAGCAGGGACCTCGGGACAGGGGTTATAGGGCAAGAGACCCAGTACTTC.

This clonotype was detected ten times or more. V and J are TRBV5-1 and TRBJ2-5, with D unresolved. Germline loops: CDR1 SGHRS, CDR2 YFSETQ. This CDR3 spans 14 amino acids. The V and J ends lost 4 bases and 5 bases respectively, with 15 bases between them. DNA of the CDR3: TGCGCCAGCAGCCTACGACCAGGACGGGAGACCCAGTACTTC. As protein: CASSLRPGRETQYF.

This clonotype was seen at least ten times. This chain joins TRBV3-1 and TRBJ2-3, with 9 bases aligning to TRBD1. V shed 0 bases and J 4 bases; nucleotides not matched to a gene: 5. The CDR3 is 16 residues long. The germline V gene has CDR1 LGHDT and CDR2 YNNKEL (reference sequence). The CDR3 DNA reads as TGTGCCAGCAGCCAAGAAGATAGGACAGGGGCAGATACGCAGTATTTT. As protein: CASSQEDRTGADTQYF.

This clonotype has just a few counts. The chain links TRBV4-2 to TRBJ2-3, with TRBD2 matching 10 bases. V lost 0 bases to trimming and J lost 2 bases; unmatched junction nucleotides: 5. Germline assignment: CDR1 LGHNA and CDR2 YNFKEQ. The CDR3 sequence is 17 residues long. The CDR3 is CASSQDVLAGFTDTQYF. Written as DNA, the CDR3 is TGTGCCAGCAGCCAAGATGTACTAGCGGGGTTCACAGATACGCAGTATTTT.

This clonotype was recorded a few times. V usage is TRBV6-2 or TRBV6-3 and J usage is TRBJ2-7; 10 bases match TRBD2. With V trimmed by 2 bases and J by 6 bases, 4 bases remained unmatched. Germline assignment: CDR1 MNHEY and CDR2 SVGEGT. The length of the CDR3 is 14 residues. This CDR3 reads CASSYVASGSEQYF. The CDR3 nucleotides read TGTGCCAGCAGTTACGTGGCTAGCGGGAGCGAGCAGTACTTC.

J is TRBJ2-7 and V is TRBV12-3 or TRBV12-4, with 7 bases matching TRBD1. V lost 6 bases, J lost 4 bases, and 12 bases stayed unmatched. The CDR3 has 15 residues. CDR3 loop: CASRPTGDRRYEQYF. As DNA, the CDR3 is TGTGCCAGCAGGCCCACAGGGGACCGTAGGTACGAGCAGTACTTC.

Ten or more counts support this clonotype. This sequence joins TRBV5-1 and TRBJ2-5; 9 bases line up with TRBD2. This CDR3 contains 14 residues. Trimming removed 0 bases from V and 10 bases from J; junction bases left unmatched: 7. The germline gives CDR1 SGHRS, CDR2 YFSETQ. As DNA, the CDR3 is TGCGCCAGCAGCTTGGATGGTAGCGGGAGATACCAGTACTTC. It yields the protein CASSLDGSGRYQYF.